The entry below describes one T cell receptor beta chain. Its matching antigen is unknown. The PCR employed 60 Vbeta primers together with 13 Jbeta primers. The table came from immunoSEQ multiplex PCR; TCRdb's copy has only in-frame clones and leaves some out. Of over 150,000 clones listed, 80% to 85% are singletons. This record belongs to a study of cytomegalovirus exposure and HLA in healthy donors. Study-level information: An earlier analysis found fewer than 140 million unique TCR beta sequences from approximately 190 million T cells.

Germline-derived CDR1 and CDR2 are LNHNV and YYDKDF (reference sequence). The CDR3 runs to 15 residues. V trimming: 0 bases; J trimming: 2 bases; junction bases outside the gene matches: 3. Overall study findings and caveats: Later on, an analysis showed TCR association rates differing by HLA locus, with DRB1 the most and HLA-C the fewest. Equally common other TCR beta chains were less clonally expanded than HLA-associated ones, a later analysis found. Earlier findings revealed that most TCR beta V segments proved productive either about 90% or about 30% of the time.

The sequence derives from a boy aged 2 to 10 in good health and CMV-seronegative. The V gene is TRBV15, the J gene TRBJ1-2, with 7 bases fitting TRBD1. Sequenced sample: PBMCs. The CDR3 DNA reads TGTGCCACCAGCAGAGAACTGACAGGGAACTATGGCTACACCTTC. It encodes CATSRELTGNYGYTF. Based on the CDR3 plus reference TRBV15 and TRBJ1-2, the full variable domain is DAMVIQNPRYQVTQFGKPVTLSCSQTLNHNVMYWYQQKSSQAPKLLFHYYDKDFNNEADTPDNFQSRRPNTSFCFLDIRSPGLGDTAMYLCATSRELTGNYGYTFGSGTRLTVV.